The source of this T cell receptor (beta chain) is a study of shared clonotypes between healthy human individuals. Germline values: CDR1 MDHEN, CDR2 SYDVKM. This CDR3 has 12 amino acids. Trimming left V 8 bases short and J 8 bases short, with 15 bases between. Worth noting for this clone: Its antigen is not identified.

All donors were Caucasian adults living in Nashville, Tennessee. Researchers partitioned CD4+ cells into CD45RA+ naive and CD45RA-negative memory subsets. Using immunoSEQ multiplex PCR, the repertoire was profiled, and TCRdb retains in-frame clones only, with some absent. The data hold 800,000 to 1,200,000 clones, with approximately 80% observed a single time. Study-wide results and limits: Four donors shared 5% to 5.5% of their naive CD4 clonotypes.

This clonotype originated in a man aged 18 to 29 in good health. Some clones in this sample may be carry-over from other donors' samples. The V gene is TRBV28, the J gene TRBJ1-2, with D possibly TRBD1 on 5 matching bases. The specimen sequenced was memory CD4+ T cells from PBMCs. Subset in this sample: CD45RA-negative fraction. The CDR3 here is CASVGGGYGYTF. In nucleotides, the CDR3 is TGTGCCAGCGTTGGTGGGGGTTACGGCTACACCTTC.